One sample yielded the 16 T cell receptor beta chains listed below, sequenced in a study of blood T cell repertoires in COVID-19. This table comes from immunoSEQ multiplex PCR, and its TCRdb copy is limited to in-frame clones, with some not included. Of 250,000 to 350,000 clones detected, 86% appear once; the ten largest clones hold 3%. The specimen sequenced was peripheral blood. The receptors were gathered from a woman in her 30s with active or convalescent COVID-19.

In this sample, this clone turned up once. The chain links TRBV29-1 to TRBJ2-3, with TRBD2 matching 8 bases. J gave up 0 bases and V 3 bases, and 8 bases lay outside the gene matches. The CDR3 sequence is 16 residues long. CDR1 is SQVTM, CDR2 ANQGSEA, per germline. The CDR3 DNA reads as TGCAGCGTTGACCTCGGGAGGGCTCTTAGCACAGATACGCAGTATTTT. It translates to CSVDLGRALSTDTQYF.

The chain recombines TRBV9 with TRBJ2-5, with a weak D call TRBD1 (5 bases). CDR3 length equals 15 residues. The germline gives CDR1 SGDLS, CDR2 YYNGEE. Trimming removed 2 bases from V and 1 base from J, with 12 bases in between. The CDR3 DNA reads as TGTGCCAGCAGCGTGGGGCTGGAACGCCAAGAGACCCAGTACTTC. This encodes CASSVGLERQETQYF.

This chain uses TRBV30 with TRBJ1-1; 9 bases agree with TRBD1. Germline V gene lookup returns CDR1 GTSNPN and CDR2 SVGIG (reference sequence). J gave up 4 bases and V 2 bases, and 11 bases lay outside the gene matches. This CDR3 is built from 16 residues. CDR3 region: CAWSRGTGGAVTEAFF. CDR3 coding DNA: TGTGCCTGGAGTCGTGGAACAGGGGGCGCGGTCACTGAAGCTTTCTTT.

The rearrangement links TRBV28 to TRBJ1-2, with TRBD1 as a possible D gene (5 bases). Germline V gives CDR1 MDHEN, CDR2 SYDVKM. The CDR3 contains 11 residues. V was clipped by 8 bases and J by 12 bases, with 16 bases between them. This chain's CDR3 is CASGGNPLNTF. As DNA, the CDR3 is TGTGCCAGCGGGGGGAACCCTCTGAACACCTTC.

The table lists this clone with a few counts. The chain links TRBV19 to TRBJ2-5; 12 bases are a match to TRBD2. CDR1 and CDR2 from the germline V gene are LNHDA and SQIVND (reference sequence). The J segment lost 5 bases and the V segment lost 4 bases, leaving 14 bases of the junction unmatched. The CDR3 loop spans 18 amino acids. The CDR3 is CASSKRTSGDRLAETQYF. CDR3 in DNA: TGTGCCAGTAGTAAGAGGACTAGCGGGGATCGGCTGGCGGAGACCCAGTACTTC. The whole variable domain, remainder taken from reference TRBV19 and TRBJ2-5, is DGGITQSPKYLFRKEGQNVTLSCEQNLNHDAMYWYRQDPGQGLRLIYYSQIVNDFQKGDIAEGYSVSREKKESFPLTVTSAQKNPTAFYLCASSKRTSGDRLAETQYFGPGTRLLVL.

This clone was seen more than once but under ten times. A read error may produce the germline difference seen at one junction end. The rearrangement uses TRBV2 and TRBJ2-2, with D tentatively TRBD2 (6 bases). Germline lookup yields CDR1 SNHLY and CDR2 FYNNEI. This CDR3 spans 13 amino acids. Here the CDR3 DNA reads TGTGCCAGCCTGTCATCTGGCGGCGGGGATCTGTTTTTT. Its protein product is CASLSSGGGDLFF.

The chain uses TRBV18 and TRBJ2-7; D unclear. Trimming took off 0 bases at V and 3 bases at J, with 9 bases between the two ends. The CDR3 has 14 amino acids. Per germline, CDR1 KGHSH and CDR2 LQKENI. The CDR3 sequence is CASSPPLEFYEQYF. The CDR3 DNA reads TGTGCCAGCTCACCACCTTTAGAGTTCTACGAGCAGTACTTC.

V usage is TRBV9 and J usage is TRBJ2-7, with D unclear. The CDR3 is made up of 13 amino acids. V was clipped by 0 bases and J by 4 bases, with 8 bases between them. CDR1 is SGDLS and CDR2 is YYNGEE in the germline V gene. This CDR3 is CASSVDESYEQYF. The DNA of the CDR3 is TGTGCCAGCAGCGTAGATGAGTCTTACGAGCAGTACTTC.

CDR3 amino acids: CASKRASGTPETQYF. For the CDR3, the DNA is TGCGCCAGCAAAAGGGCTAGCGGAACCCCCGAGACCCAGTACTTC. This chain uses TRBV5-1 with TRBJ2-5; 7 bases agree with TRBD2. Germline V gene lookup returns CDR1 SGHRS and CDR2 YFSETQ. V gave up 6 bases and J gave up 5 bases; unmatched junction bases: 13. The length of the CDR3 is 15 residues.

The chain carries TRBV5-1 and TRBJ1-1; the match to TRBD1 covers 9 bases. V shed 7 bases, J shed 5 bases, and the junction held 6 bases outside the gene matches. This CDR3 comprises 13 residues. The germline gives CDR1 SGHRS, CDR2 YFSETQ. The CDR3 is CASVGQGETEAFF. The CDR3 DNA reads TGCGCCAGCGTGGGACAGGGAGAAACTGAAGCTTTCTTT.

The chain recombines TRBV30 with TRBJ1-5; no clear D. CDR1 is GTSNPN and CDR2 is SVGIG in the germline V gene (reference sequence). V was cut by 0 bases and J by 0 bases, with 12 bases left in between. This CDR3 region has 16 residues. The CDR3 protein is CAWSVGGAHSNQPQHF. CDR3 coding DNA: TGTGCCTGGAGTGTAGGAGGCGCCCATAGCAATCAGCCCCAGCATTTT.

The gene calls are TRBV2 and TRBJ1-2; 11 bases are a match to TRBD1. The CDR3 length is 16 residues. Per germline, CDR1 SNHLY and CDR2 FYNNEI. The V and J ends lost 8 bases and 5 bases, in that order; junction bases with no gene match: 13. Written as DNA, the CDR3 is TGTGCCAGCGTGGGGCATCGGACAGGGGGCGAATATGGCTACACCTTC. Translated: CASVGHRTGGEYGYTF.

This chain uses TRBV16 with TRBJ1-3; D perhaps matches TRBD1 (6 bases). CDR3 size: 18 residues. V was cut by 4 bases and J by 0 bases, with 19 bases left in between. Germline-derived CDR1 and CDR2 are KGHSY and FQNENV. CDR3 protein: CASSPQGTRGSSGNTIYF. CDR3 in DNA: TGTGCCAGCAGCCCCCAGGGGACGAGGGGCTCCTCTGGAAACACCATATATTTT.

The chain carries TRBV6-6 and TRBJ1-6, with 8 bases fitting TRBD1. V lost 0 bases and J lost 4; bases outside the gene matches: 2. Germline V gene lookup returns CDR1 MNHNY and CDR2 SVGAGI (reference sequence). This CDR3 has 16 amino acids. CDR3: CASSYSGTGYNSPLHF. The DNA of the CDR3 is TGTGCCAGCAGTTACTCCGGGACAGGTTATAATTCACCCCTCCACTTT.

This clone was observed once. J is TRBJ2-3 and V is TRBV6-2 or TRBV6-3; TRBD1 matches 8 bases. CDR1 MNHEY and CDR2 SVGEGT come from the germline V gene. This CDR3 is built from 15 residues. Losses at the gene ends were 5 bases for V and 0 bases for J; bases not matched to a gene: 4. CDR3 sequence reads: CASSLGQASTDTQYF. For the CDR3, the DNA is TGTGCCAGCAGTCTGGGACAGGCTAGCACAGATACGCAGTATTTT.

Notes on this clone: Mismatch with germline at one junction end may stem from a read error. CDR3 region: CASSLIKIRASNNIQYF. The CDR3, as DNA: TGTGCCAGCAGTCTCATCAAAATCAGGGCCTCCAATAACATTCAGTACTTC. This sequence joins TRBV2 and TRBJ2-4; tentative D call: TRBD1 (5 bases). The germline V gene has CDR1 SNHLY and CDR2 FYNNEI. This CDR3 region has 17 residues. Full variable domain (outside the CDR3, taken from reference TRBV2 and TRBJ2-4): EPEVTQTPSHQVTQMGQEVILRCVPISNHLYFYWYRQILGQKVEFLVSFYNNEISEKSEIFDDQFSVERPDGSNFTLKIRSTKLEDSAMYFCASSLIKIRASNNIQYFGAGTRLSVL.